Shown below are 7 T cell receptor beta chains from a single sample sequenced in a study of blood T cell repertoires in COVID-19. Here immunoSEQ multiplex PCR was the method, and the copy in TCRdb shows in-frame clones only, minus some. In the table there are around 400,000 clones, 89% of which are singletons. Sequencing used PBMCs or T cells enriched from blood (not recorded which). These receptors all come from a woman aged 30 to 39 who had recovered from COVID-19.

The chain recombines TRBV30 with TRBJ1-5; D not certain. CDR1 is GTSNPN, CDR2 SVGIG, per germline (reference sequence). Trimming removed 3 bases at V and 1 base at J, with 10 bases between. CDR3 length equals 14 residues. CDR3 region: CAWSLPGSNQPQHF. CDR3 DNA sequence: TGTGCCTGGAGCCTCCCGGGGAGCAATCAGCCCCAGCATTTT. The variable domain in full, with the rest retrieved from reference TRBV30 and TRBJ1-5, is SQTIHQWPATLVQPVGSPLSLECTVEGTSNPNLYWYRQAAGRGLQLLFYSVGIGQISSEVPQNLSASRPQDRQFILSSKKLLLSDSGFYLCAWSLPGSNQPQHFGDGTRLSIL.

CDR3 coding DNA: TGTGCCAGCAGCTTAACTTCCGGAGTACGGGAGCAGTACTTC. Translated, it gives CASSLTSGVREQYF. This chain joins TRBV5-5 and TRBJ2-7; D is unresolved. The germline V gene has CDR1 SGHKS and CDR2 YYEKEE (reference sequence). V lost 2 bases and J 7 bases, leaving 16 bases between the germline ends. The CDR3 spans 14 residues.

The chain uses TRBV6-5 and TRBJ1-1; tentative D call: TRBD1 (6 bases). The CDR3 has 13 amino acids. The germline V gene encodes CDR1 MNHEY and CDR2 SVGAGI. V was trimmed by 6 bases and J by 0 bases, leaving 8 bases between them. The CDR3 bases are TGTGCCAGCAGACAGGGAGTGAACACTGAAGCTTTCTTT. As protein: CASRQGVNTEAFF.

This chain connects TRBV25-1 to TRBJ1-1; D is undetermined. In germline, CDR1 is MGHDK, CDR2 SYGVNS. V shed 4 bases and J shed 7 bases, with 10 bases lying between them. This CDR3 is built from 12 residues. The CDR3 loop reads CASSGRRHEAFF. In DNA, the CDR3 is TGTGCCAGCAGTGGGAGAAGGCATGAAGCTTTCTTT.

This clone was counted ten times or more. This sequence joins TRBV5-1 and TRBJ2-1; D might be TRBD2 (6 bases). V was trimmed by 7 bases and J by 3 bases, leaving 11 bases between them. This CDR3 spans 13 amino acids. Per the germline V gene, CDR1 is SGHRS and CDR2 is YFSETQ. CDR3 residues: CASRPGGYNEQFF. The CDR3 DNA reads as TGCGCCAGCCGTCCCGGGGGCTACAATGAGCAGTTCTTC.

This rearrangement joins TRBV10-2 to TRBJ2-5, with TRBD2 matching over 12 bases. V lost 6 bases to trimming and J lost 7 bases; unmatched junction nucleotides: 12. The CDR3 runs to 16 residues. Germline V gene sequence: CDR1 WSHSY, CDR2 SAAADI. The CDR3 DNA is TGCGCCAGCAGGGCTCTAGCGGGAGGGCCCTCGGGGACCCAGTACTTC. Residues: CASRALAGGPSGTQYF.

This chain uses TRBV5-6 with TRBJ2-4, with D perhaps matching TRBD1 (5 bases). Trimming cost V 4 bases and J 6 bases, with 17 bases left between them. Germline loops: CDR1 SGHDT, CDR2 YYEEEE. The CDR3 sequence is 15 residues long. The CDR3 DNA sequence: TGTGCCAGCAGCCGCAGGGCTACGGGTGGAAACATTCAGTACTTC. This encodes CASSRRATGGNIQYF.